This TCR beta chain was documented in a study of T cells in Graves' hyperthyroidism and ophthalmopathy. Germline V lookup: CDR1 SNHLY, CDR2 FYNNEI. This CDR3 is built from 15 residues. V was clipped by 2 bases and J by 1 base, with 9 bases between them. RNA transcripts served as the template for amplifying TCR beta CDR3 regions. HTBI primers drove first-round RT-PCR of the TCR CDR3. Via MiXCR, TCRdb re-called the multiplex PCR reads, giving one row per CDR3 protein. The table has approximately 610,000 distinct CDR3 sequences, over 12% seen once; the top ten hold around 4.5%. This clonotype was seen repeatedly, ten times or more.

Sequencing used blood. This receptor was obtained from a middle-aged woman with Graves' ophthalmopathy. The gene calls are TRBV2 and TRBJ1-5, with D uncertain. CDR3 protein: CASSESLHSNQPQHF. The CDR3 bases are TGTGCCAGCAGTGAATCCCTCCACAGCAATCAGCCCCAGCATTTT.